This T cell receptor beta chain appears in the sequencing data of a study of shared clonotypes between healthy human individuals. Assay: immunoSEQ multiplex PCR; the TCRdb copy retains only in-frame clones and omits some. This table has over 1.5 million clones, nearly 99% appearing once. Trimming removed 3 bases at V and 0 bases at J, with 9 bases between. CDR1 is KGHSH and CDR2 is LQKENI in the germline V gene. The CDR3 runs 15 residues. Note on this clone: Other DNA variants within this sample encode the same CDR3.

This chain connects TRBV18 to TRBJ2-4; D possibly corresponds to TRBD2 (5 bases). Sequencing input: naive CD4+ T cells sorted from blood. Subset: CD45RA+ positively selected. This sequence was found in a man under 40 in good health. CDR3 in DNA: TGTGCCAGCTCACCTGGCGGGCTAGCCAAAAACATTCAGTACTTC. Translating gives CASSPGGLAKNIQYF.